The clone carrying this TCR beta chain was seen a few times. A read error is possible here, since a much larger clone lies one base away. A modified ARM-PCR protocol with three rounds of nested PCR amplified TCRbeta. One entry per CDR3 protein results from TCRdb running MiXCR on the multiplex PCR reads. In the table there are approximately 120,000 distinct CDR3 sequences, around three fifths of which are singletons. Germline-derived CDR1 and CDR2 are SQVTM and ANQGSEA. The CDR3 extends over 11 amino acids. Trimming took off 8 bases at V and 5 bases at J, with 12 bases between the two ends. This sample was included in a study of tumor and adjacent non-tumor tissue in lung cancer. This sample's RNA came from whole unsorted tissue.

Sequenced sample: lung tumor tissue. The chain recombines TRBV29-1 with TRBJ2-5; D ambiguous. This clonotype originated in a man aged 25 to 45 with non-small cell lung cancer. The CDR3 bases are TGCAGCCTTAGGGCTTTTGAGACCCAGTACTTC. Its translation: CSLRAFETQYF. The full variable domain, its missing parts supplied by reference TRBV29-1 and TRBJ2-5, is SAVISQKPSRDICQRGTSLTIQCQVDSQVTMMFWYRQQPGQSLTLIATANQGSEATYESGFVIDKFPISRPNLTFSTLTVSNMSPEDSSIYLCSLRAFETQYFGPGTRLLVL.